Presented here are 5 T cell receptor beta chains from one specimen sequenced in a study of T cell responses to AZD1222 COVID-19 vaccine. Here immunoSEQ multiplex PCR was the method, and the copy in TCRdb shows in-frame clones only, minus some. Of approximately 85,000 clones listed, less than 90% are singletons. Specimen: peripheral blood, collected on day 0 of AZD1222 vaccination. These receptor sequences come from an adult in good health.

The rearrangement joins TRBV5-4 to TRBJ2-3; 9 bases line up with TRBD2. CDR1 SGHNT and CDR2 YYREEE come from the germline V gene (reference sequence). V lost 2 bases to trimming and J lost 5 bases; unmatched junction nucleotides: 9. The CDR3 contains 16 residues. Written as DNA, the CDR3 is TGTGCCAGCAGCTTAAATGGCGGGAGGGTGGGAGATACGCAGTATTTT. Translating gives CASSLNGGRVGDTQYF.

This clone turned up a few times. This sample includes further DNA sequences coding for the same CDR3. V usage is TRBV18 and J usage is TRBJ2-5; D gene uncertain. The CDR3 has 12 amino acids. Per the germline V gene, CDR1 is KGHSH and CDR2 is LQKENI. V gave up 4 bases and J gave up 5 bases, with 8 bases separating them. The CDR3 DNA sequence: TGTGCCAGCTCACTGTTGGGTGAGACCCAGTACTTC. It yields the protein CASSLLGETQYF.

The chain carries TRBV3-1 (or the pseudogene TRBV3-2) and TRBJ1-1; 8 nucleotides match TRBD1. The CDR3 totals 17 residues. Germline values: CDR1 LGHDT, CDR2 YNNKEL (reference sequence). V lost 2 bases and J lost 6; bases outside the gene matches: 14. CDR3 coding DNA: TGTGCCAGCAGCCAATGGCCGGGACAGGAGGGCCATTCTGAAGCTTTCTTT. This translates into CASSQWPGQEGHSEAFF.

This clone was seen a few times. The rearrangement links TRBV6-2 or TRBV6-3 to TRBJ1-5; a weak D match, TRBD1 (6 bases). In germline, CDR1 is MNHEY, CDR2 SVGEGT. V lost 4 bases and J 4 bases, leaving 17 bases between the germline ends. This CDR3 is 16 amino acids long. CDR3: CASSFLSGQLNQPQHF. For the CDR3, the DNA is TGTGCCAGCAGTTTCCTCTCCGGACAGCTTAATCAGCCCCAGCATTTT.

The rearrangement links TRBV28 to TRBJ2-1, with TRBD1 matching over 8 bases. This CDR3 spans 13 amino acids. Germline CDR1 and CDR2: MDHEN and SYDVKM. With V trimmed by 10 bases and J by 2 bases, 4 bases remained unmatched. CDR3 coding DNA: TGTGCCACCCTGGACAGGGCCTACAATGAGCAGTTCTTC. As protein: CATLDRAYNEQFF.